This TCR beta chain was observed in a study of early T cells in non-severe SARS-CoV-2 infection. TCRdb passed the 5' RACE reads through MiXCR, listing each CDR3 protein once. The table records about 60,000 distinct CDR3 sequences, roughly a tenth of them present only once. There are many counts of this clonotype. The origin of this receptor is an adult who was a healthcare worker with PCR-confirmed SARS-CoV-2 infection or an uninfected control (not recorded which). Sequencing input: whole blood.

The CDR3 spells CSARSRPNYGYTF. CDR3 sequence (DNA): TGCAGTGCTAGGTCAAGGCCCAACTATGGCTACACCTTC. This chain links TRBV20-1 with TRBJ1-2; D unclear. CDR3 length: 13 residues. V was shortened by 3 bases and J by 2 bases, with 10 bases between the two germline ends. Looked up from germline, CDR1 is DFQATT and CDR2 is SNEGSKA (reference sequence).